The TCR beta chain described here comes from a study of human T cells and chemical hapten exposure. Described time point: pre-sensitization, week 0. Described treatment: therapeutic diphenylcyclopropenone sensitization with weekly scalp DPC. This clonotype turned up a few times. The length of the CDR3 is 14 residues. V shed 2 bases, J shed 6 bases, and the junction held 8 bases outside the gene matches. Germline values: CDR1 GTSNPN, CDR2 SVGIG (reference sequence). TCRdb re-analysed the RACE reads in MiXCR, keeping a single row per CDR3 protein. The repertoire holds about 110,000 distinct CDR3 sequences, with around 10% as singletons.

Here the sequenced sample was whole blood, taken in connection with sensitization to the hapten diphenylcyclopropenone (DPC). The chain uses TRBV30 and TRBJ1-1; 8 bases fit TRBD1. This clonotype originated in a woman between 50 and 59 years old with alopecia areata. Some clones in this sample may be carry-over from other donors' samples. The CDR3 DNA sequence: TGTGCCTGGAGTCGGAGGACAGGGCTGTCTGAAGCTTTCTTT. It is translated as CAWSRRTGLSEAFF.